This is a list of T cell receptor beta chains from one sample in a study of blood T cell repertoires in COVID-19. Some clones are missing from TCRdb's copy, which holds only in-frame ones; the method was immunoSEQ multiplex PCR. This sample has some 170,000 clones, with roughly 82% found just once. Sequencing was done on a sample of PBMCs or T cells enriched from blood (not recorded which). The receptors derive from a man aged 50-59 years who had recovered from COVID-19. The CDR3 runs from the conserved cysteine through the conserved F or W. Each record gives: CDR3 protein, J gene, D gene, V gene. A D gene is named only where the DNA matches it firmly.

CASSLTDIRNEQFF | TRBJ2-1 | NA | TRBV5-1
CAGGSNQPQHF | TRBJ1-5 | NA | TRBV28
CASSGTWGQVRGNQPQHF | TRBJ1-5 | TRBD1 | TRBV2
CASSQVGQGGTEAFF | TRBJ1-1 | TRBD1 | TRBV3-1/TRBV3-2
CASSYSEIRNEQFF | TRBJ2-1 | NA | TRBV6-5
CASGDSTIQPQHF | TRBJ1-5 | TRBD1 | TRBV30
CASSQYPGDRVSRF | TRBJ2-3 | TRBD1 | TRBV4-1
CASSVVTGDIGTQYF | TRBJ2-3 | TRBD1 | TRBV2
CAISESGTENTEAFF | TRBJ1-1 | TRBD1 | TRBV10-3
CASSLTGQPQHF | TRBJ1-5 | NA | TRBV6-5
CASSQTGDKETQYF | TRBJ2-5 | TRBD1 | TRBV5-4
CASSFRPRGLAPGELFF | TRBJ2-2 | TRBD2 | TRBV5-1
CASRQGTENEQYF | TRBJ2-7 | TRBD1 | TRBV5-4
CASSLGRTDNTEAFF | TRBJ1-1 | NA | TRBV5-1
CASRQFNEKLFF | TRBJ1-4 | NA | TRBV10-2
CASSPPPFAVVEAFF | TRBJ1-1 | NA | TRBV5-6
CASSKGQSGTYGYTF | TRBJ1-2 | TRBD1 | TRBV5-1
CASSWADRGRGPLHF | TRBJ1-6 | TRBD1 | TRBV28
CASSLQGFPGYGYTF | TRBJ1-2 | NA | TRBV19
CASSLDPTGTGDDIQYF | TRBJ2-4 | TRBD1 | TRBV7-2
CSASPSDRGNSPLHF | TRBJ1-6 | TRBD1 | TRBV20-1
CAWSAPDRATEKLFF | TRBJ1-4 | TRBD1 | TRBV30
CASSLTGDKPLHF | TRBJ1-6 | TRBD1 | TRBV5-1
CAGGQGISNEKLFF | TRBJ1-4 | TRBD1 | TRBV6-5
CASSQWGRGRTGELFF | TRBJ2-2 | TRBD2 | TRBV4-1
CASTPGPKGSPLHF | TRBJ1-6 | NA | TRBV2
CASSLVQGFANTGELFF | TRBJ2-2 | NA | TRBV7-3
CASSPRVNNYGYTF | TRBJ1-2 | NA | TRBV11-2
CASRTGGTSNYGYTF | TRBJ1-2 | TRBD1 | TRBV6-5
CASSQTYSGNTIYF | TRBJ1-3 | NA | TRBV14
CASSFSGTGGEKLFF | TRBJ1-4 | TRBD1 | TRBV27
CASRDRLNTEAFF | TRBJ1-1 | TRBD1 | TRBV10-2
CATSSPQGVAGYGYTF | TRBJ1-2 | NA | TRBV15
CASSEVVSPLHF | TRBJ1-6 | NA | TRBV11-2
CASSLVPGGGQPQHF | TRBJ1-5 | TRBD1 | TRBV5-1
CSVSARRTETGELFF | TRBJ2-2 | NA | TRBV29-1
CASSHRGQGAGGELFF | TRBJ2-2 | TRBD1 | TRBV3-1/TRBV3-2
CASRGLTGTGTDTQYF | TRBJ2-3 | NA | TRBV21-1
CASSQQGATEAFF | TRBJ1-1 | TRBD1 | TRBV6-5
CASSDSAGGQGTDTQYF | TRBJ2-3 | TRBD2 | TRBV6-4
CASTLQGTPNTEAFF | TRBJ1-1 | TRBD1 | TRBV9
CASRGTAKETQYF | TRBJ2-5 | TRBD1 | TRBV12-3/TRBV12-4
CASSLGQGAGYEQYF | TRBJ2-7 | TRBD1 | TRBV7-6
CVSSQGTGSSPLHF | TRBJ1-6 | TRBD1 | TRBV3-1/TRBV3-2
CASRPDRARYTDTQYF | TRBJ2-3 | TRBD1 | TRBV23-1
CASRTQPGTGAGNTIYF | TRBJ1-3 | TRBD1 | TRBV5-1
CSDQQGNYGYTF | TRBJ1-2 | NA | TRBV29-1
CASSETSGGAVTDTQYF | TRBJ2-3 | TRBD2 | TRBV19
CASSLEAASGYTF | TRBJ1-2 | NA | TRBV7-9